This T cell receptor beta chain was documented in a study of blood T cell repertoires in COVID-19. As for the study in general: COVID-19 samples collected from the United States, Italy and Spain covered acute and convalescent phases. T cells, B-cell-depleted T cells, or PBMCs supplied cDNA or gDNA.

The CDR3 sequence is 15 residues long. Germline assignment: CDR1 MNHNY and CDR2 SVGAGI (reference sequence). The ends lost 2 bases at V and 0 bases at J; junction bases unmatched: 4. Per the original data handling: For nucleated cells, counts were estimated from reference gene primer amplification. Sequencing used immunoSEQ multiplex PCR; TCRdb keeps in-frame clones, though not all of them. V and J calls and clone size are those listed in that table; D and trimming were worked out from the DNA. The sample yields about 480,000 clones, around nine tenths seen once. This TCR derives from a woman in her 30s with acute or convalescent COVID-19. The rearrangement links TRBV6-6 to TRBJ2-7, with 7 bases lining up with TRBD2. Sequences were obtained from peripheral blood. The CDR3 reads CASSYIGTTSYEQYF. The DNA for the CDR3 is TGTGCCAGCAGTTACATAGGGACTACCTCCTACGAGCAGTACTTC.